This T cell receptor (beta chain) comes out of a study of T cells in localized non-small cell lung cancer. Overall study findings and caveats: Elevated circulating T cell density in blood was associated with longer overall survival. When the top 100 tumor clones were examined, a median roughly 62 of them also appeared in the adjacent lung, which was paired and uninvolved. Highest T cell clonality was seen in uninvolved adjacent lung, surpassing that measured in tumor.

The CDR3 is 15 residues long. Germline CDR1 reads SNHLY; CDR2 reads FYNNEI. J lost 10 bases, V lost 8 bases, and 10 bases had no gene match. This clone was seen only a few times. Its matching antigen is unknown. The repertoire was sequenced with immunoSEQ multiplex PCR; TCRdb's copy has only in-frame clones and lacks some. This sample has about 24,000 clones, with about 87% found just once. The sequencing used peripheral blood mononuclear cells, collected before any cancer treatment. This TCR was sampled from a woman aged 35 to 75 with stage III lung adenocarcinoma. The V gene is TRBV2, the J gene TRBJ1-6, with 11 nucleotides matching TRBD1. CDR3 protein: CASSVLGQGDSPLHF. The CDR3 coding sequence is TGTGCCAGCTCCGTTCTGGGACAGGGGGACTCACCCCTCCACTTT.